This TCR beta chain was captured by sequencing in a study of regulatory T cells in long-lasting Graves disease. Findings and caveats of the study: A greater number of public clonotypes (around 2,700) was shared by persistent patients than by new patients (over 900).

Specified time point: persistent/refractory GD, antithyroid drugs over 5 years with positive TRAb. PBMCs provided the RNA from which the TCR library was made. Graves' disease diagnoses followed American Thyroid Association guidelines. The sample holds many counts of this clonotype. What it recognizes is unknown. Arm-PCR with iRepertoire HTBI primers amplified the CDR3 regions for these TCR beta libraries. In TCRdb, the multiplex PCR reads were re-called with MiXCR into one record per CDR3 protein. The table shows 300,000 to 350,000 distinct CDR3 sequences, with around 19% occurring only once. The CDR3 has 13 amino acids. The germline CDR1 and CDR2 sequences are MDHEN and SYDVKM. V was cut by 7 bases and J by 7 bases, with 16 bases left in between.

This TCR came from a female donor with Graves disease. Sequences were derived from peripheral blood mononuclear cells (PBMCs), sampled when the disease was refractory, from a patient treated with antithyroid drugs. The rearrangement links TRBV28 to TRBJ1-1; D gene uncertain. This chain's CDR3 is CASIPEQTHEAFF. The DNA for the CDR3 is TGTGCCAGCATCCCCGAACAGACGCATGAAGCTTTCTTT. Complete variable domain (other parts from reference TRBV28 and TRBJ1-1): DVKVTQSSRYLVKRTGEKVFLECVQDMDHENMFWYRQDPGLGLRLIYFSYDVKMKEKGDIPEGYSVSREKKERFSLILESASTNQTSMYLCASIPEQTHEAFFGQGTRLTVV.